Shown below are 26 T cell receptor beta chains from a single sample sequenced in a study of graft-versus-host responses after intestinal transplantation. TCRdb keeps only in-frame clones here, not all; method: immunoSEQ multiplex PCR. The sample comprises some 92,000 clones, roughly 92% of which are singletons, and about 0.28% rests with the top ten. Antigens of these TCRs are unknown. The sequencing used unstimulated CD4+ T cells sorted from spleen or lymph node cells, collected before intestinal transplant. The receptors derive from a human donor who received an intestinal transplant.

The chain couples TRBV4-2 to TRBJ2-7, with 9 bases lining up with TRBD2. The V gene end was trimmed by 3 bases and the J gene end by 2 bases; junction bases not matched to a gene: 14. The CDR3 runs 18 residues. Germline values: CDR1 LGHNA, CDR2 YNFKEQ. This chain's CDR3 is CASSQGSGRIGGAYEQYF. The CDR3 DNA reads TGTGCCAGCAGCCAGGGTAGCGGGAGAATTGGGGGAGCCTACGAGCAGTACTTC.

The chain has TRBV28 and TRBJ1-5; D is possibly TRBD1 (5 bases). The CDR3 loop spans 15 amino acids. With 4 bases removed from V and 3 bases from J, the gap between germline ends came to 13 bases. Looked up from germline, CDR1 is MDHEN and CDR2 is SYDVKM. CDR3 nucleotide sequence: TGTGCCAGCAGTTCCCGGTTGGGGCCCAATCAGCCCCAGCATTTT. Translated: CASSSRLGPNQPQHF.

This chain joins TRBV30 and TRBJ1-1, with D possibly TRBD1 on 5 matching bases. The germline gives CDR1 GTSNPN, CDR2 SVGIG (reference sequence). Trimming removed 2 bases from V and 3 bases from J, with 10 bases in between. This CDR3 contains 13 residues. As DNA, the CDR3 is TGTGCCTGGAGTCCCCGGGGGTACACTGAAGCTTTCTTT. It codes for CAWSPRGYTEAFF.

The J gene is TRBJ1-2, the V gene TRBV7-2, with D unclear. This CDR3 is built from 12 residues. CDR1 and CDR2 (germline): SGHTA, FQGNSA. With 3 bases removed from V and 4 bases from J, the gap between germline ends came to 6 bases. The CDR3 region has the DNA TGTGCCAGCAGCTTGCGGACCTATGGCTACACCTTC. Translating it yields CASSLRTYGYTF.

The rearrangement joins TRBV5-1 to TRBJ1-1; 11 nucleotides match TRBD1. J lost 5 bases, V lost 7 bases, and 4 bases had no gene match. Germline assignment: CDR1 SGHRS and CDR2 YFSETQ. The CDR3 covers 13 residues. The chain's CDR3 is CASGQGASTEAFF. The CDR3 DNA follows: TGCGCCAGCGGACAGGGGGCAAGTACTGAAGCTTTCTTT. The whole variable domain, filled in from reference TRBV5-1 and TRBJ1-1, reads KAGVTQTPRYLIKTRGQQVTLSCSPISGHRSVSWYQQTPGQGLQFLFEYFSETQRNKGNFPGRFSGRQFSNSRSEMNVSTLELGDSALYLCASGQGASTEAFFGQGTRLTVV.

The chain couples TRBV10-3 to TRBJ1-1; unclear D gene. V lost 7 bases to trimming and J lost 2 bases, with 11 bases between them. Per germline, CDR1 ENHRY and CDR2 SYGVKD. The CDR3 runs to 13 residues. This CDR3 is CAIKRDGNTEAFF. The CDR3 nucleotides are TGTGCCATCAAAAGGGATGGAAACACTGAAGCTTTCTTT.

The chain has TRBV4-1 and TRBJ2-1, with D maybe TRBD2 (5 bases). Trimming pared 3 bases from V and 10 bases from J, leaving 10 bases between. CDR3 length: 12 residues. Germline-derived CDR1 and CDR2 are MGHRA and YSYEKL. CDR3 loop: CASSHHSGEQFF. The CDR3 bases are TGCGCCAGCAGCCATCACAGCGGCGAGCAGTTCTTC.

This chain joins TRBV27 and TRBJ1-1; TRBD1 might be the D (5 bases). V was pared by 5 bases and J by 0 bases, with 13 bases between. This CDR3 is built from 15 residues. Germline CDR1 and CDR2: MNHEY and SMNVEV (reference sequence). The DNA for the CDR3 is TGTGCCAGCAGTCTAAACAGGAGAATGAACACTGAAGCTTTCTTT. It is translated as CASSLNRRMNTEAFF.

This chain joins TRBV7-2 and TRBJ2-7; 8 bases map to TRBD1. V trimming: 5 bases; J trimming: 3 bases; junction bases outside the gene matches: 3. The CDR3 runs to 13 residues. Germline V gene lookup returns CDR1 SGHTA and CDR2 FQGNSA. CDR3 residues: CASSRDRYYEQYF. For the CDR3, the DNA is TGTGCCAGCAGCCGGGACAGGTACTACGAGCAGTACTTC.

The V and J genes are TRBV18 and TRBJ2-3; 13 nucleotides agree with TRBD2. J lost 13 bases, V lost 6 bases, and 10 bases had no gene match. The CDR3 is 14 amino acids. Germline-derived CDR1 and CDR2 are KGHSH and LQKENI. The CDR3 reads CASSPPGLAGVEYF. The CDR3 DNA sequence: TGTGCCAGCTCGCCGCCAGGACTAGCGGGAGTGGAGTATTTT.

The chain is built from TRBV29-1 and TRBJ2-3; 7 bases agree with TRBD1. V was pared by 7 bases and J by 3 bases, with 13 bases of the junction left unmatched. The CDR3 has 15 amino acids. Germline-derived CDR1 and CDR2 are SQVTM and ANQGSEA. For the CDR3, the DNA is TGCAGCGGGGACAACAGGGGACGTGGTACAGATACGCAGTATTTT. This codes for CSGDNRGRGTDTQYF.

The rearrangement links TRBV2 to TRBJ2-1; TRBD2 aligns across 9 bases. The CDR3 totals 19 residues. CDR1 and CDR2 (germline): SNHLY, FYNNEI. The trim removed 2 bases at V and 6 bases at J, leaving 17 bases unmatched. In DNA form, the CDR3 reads TGTGCCAGCAGTGAAAATGGGCTAGCGGGAAGGTTCAGTGGCAATGAGCAGTTCTTC. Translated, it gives CASSENGLAGRFSGNEQFF.

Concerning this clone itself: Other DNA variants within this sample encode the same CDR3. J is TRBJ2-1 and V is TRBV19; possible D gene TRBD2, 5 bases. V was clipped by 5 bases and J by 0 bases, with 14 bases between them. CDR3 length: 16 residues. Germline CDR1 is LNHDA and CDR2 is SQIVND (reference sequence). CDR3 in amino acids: CASSLRGGSSYNEQFF. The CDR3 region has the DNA TGTGCCAGTAGTCTCAGAGGTGGGAGCTCCTACAATGAGCAGTTCTTC.

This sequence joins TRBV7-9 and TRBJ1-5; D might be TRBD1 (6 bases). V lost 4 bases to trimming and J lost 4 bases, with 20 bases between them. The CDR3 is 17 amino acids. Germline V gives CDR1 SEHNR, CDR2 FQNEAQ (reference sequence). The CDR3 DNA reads TGTGCCAGCAGCTCTACCAGAACAGGGACCCCTAATCAGCCCCAGCATTTT. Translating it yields CASSSTRTGTPNQPQHF.

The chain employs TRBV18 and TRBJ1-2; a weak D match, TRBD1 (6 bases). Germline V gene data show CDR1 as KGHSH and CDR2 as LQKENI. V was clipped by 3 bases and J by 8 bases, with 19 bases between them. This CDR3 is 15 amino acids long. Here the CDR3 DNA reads TGTGCCAGCTCACCGGCCCCCACAGGGATTTGGGGCTACACCTTC. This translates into CASSPAPTGIWGYTF.

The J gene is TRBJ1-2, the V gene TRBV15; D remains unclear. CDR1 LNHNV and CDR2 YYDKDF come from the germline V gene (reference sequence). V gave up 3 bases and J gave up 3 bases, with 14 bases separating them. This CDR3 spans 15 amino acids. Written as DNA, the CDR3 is TGTGCCACCAGCAGTTTGCGAAGGAGGGACTATGGCTACACCTTC. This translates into CATSSLRRRDYGYTF.

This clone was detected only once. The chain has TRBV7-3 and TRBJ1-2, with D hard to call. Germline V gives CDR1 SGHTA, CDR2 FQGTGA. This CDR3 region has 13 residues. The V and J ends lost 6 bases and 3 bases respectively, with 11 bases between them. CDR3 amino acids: CASSLSDDYGYTF. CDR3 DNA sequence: TGTGCCAGCAGTCTTTCGGACGACTATGGCTACACCTTC. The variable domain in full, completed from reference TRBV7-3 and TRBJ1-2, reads GAGVSQTPSNKVTEKGKYVELRCDPISGHTALYWYRQSLGQGPEFLIYFQGTGAADDSGLPNDRFFAVRPEGSVSTLKIQRTERGDSAVYLCASSLSDDYGYTFGSGTRLTVV.

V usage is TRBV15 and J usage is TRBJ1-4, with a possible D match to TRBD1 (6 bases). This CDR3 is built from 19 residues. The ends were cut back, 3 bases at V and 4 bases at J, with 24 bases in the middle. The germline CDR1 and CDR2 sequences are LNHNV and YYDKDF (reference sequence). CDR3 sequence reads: CATSSEKGGLLYLNEKLFF. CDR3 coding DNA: TGTGCCACCAGCAGCGAAAAGGGGGGACTCCTATACCTTAATGAAAAACTGTTTTTT.

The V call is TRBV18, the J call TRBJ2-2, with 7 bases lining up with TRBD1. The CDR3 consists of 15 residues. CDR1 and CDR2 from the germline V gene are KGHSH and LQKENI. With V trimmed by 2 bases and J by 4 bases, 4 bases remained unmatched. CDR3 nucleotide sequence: TGTGCCAGCTCACCAGGGACAGAGAGCACCGGGGAGCTGTTTTTT. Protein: CASSPGTESTGELFF.

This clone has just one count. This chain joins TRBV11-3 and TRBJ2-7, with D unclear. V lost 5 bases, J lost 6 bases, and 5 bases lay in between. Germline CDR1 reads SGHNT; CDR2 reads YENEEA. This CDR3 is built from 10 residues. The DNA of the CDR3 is TGTGCCAGCAGCCAGTTCGAGCAGTACTTC. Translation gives CASSQFEQYF.

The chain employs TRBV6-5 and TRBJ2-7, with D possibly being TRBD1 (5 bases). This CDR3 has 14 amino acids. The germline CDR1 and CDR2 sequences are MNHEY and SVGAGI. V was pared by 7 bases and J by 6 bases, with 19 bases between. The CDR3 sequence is CASMETRQGIEQYF. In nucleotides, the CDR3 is TGTGCCAGCATGGAAACGAGGCAGGGTATCGAGCAGTACTTC.

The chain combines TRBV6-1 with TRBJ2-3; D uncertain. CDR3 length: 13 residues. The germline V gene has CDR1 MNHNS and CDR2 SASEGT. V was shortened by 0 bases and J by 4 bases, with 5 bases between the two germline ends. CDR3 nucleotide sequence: TGTGCCAGCAGTGAAGCCGGCCCAGATACGCAGTATTTT. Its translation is CASSEAGPDTQYF.

CDR3 loop: CASSGRGGRGPSKNIQYF. The CDR3, as DNA: TGTGCCAGCAGCGGACGGGGGGGCAGGGGGCCGTCCAAAAACATTCAGTACTTC. The genes are TRBV13 and TRBJ2-4; D may correspond to TRBD1 or TRBD2 (8 bases each). This CDR3 region has 18 residues. V was shortened by 5 bases and J by 2 bases, with 22 bases between the two germline ends. Germline CDR1 is PRHDT and CDR2 is FYEKMQ (reference sequence).

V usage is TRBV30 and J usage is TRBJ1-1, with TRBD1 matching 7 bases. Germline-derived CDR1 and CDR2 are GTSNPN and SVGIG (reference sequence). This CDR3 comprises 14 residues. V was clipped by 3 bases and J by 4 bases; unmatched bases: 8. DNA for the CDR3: TGTGCCTGGAGGCGACGACAGGGTACCACTGAAGCTTTCTTT. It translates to CAWRRRQGTTEAFF. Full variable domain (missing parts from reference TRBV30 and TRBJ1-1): SQTIHQWPATLVQPVGSPLSLECTVEGTSNPNLYWYRQAAGRGLQLLFYSVGIGQISSEVPQNLSASRPQDRQFILSSKKLLLSDSGFYLCAWRRRQGTTEAFFGQGTRLTVV.

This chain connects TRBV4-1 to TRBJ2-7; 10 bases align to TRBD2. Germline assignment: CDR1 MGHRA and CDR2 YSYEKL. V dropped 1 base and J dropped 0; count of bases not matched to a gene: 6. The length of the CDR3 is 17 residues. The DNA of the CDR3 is TGCGCCAGCAGCCAAGTCTTGCCTAGCGGGAGCTCCTACGAGCAGTACTTC. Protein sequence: CASSQVLPSGSSYEQYF.

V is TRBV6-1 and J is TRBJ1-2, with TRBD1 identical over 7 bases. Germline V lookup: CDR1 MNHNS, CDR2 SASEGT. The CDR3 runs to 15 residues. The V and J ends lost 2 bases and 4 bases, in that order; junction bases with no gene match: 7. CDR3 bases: TGTGCCAGCAGTGAATCCTCGACAGGGCCCTATGGCTACACCTTC. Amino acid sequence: CASSESSTGPYGYTF.